Each of the 21 T cell receptor beta chains below was sequenced from the same sample in a study of glioma-infiltrating T cells after dendritic cell vaccination. Time point meaning: after dendritic cell vaccination, including at tumor progression/relapse. Produced via immunoSEQ multiplex PCR; TCRdb's table is partial and in-frame only. The sample shows some 90,000 clones, more than 80% of them seen only once. Sequencing was performed on blood, taken after dendritic cell vaccination. All receptors come from a human donor with glioblastoma.

This chain connects TRBV6-5 to TRBJ1-4; 7 nucleotides align to TRBD1. The CDR3 is 15 amino acids. The germline CDR1 and CDR2 sequences are MNHEY and SVGAGI. V was pared by 7 bases and J by 3 bases, with 8 bases of the junction left unmatched. CDR3 in amino acids: CASTEGGTANEKLFF. The CDR3 bases are TGTGCCAGCACCGAGGGCGGGACAGCTAATGAAAAACTGTTTTTT.

The chain uses TRBV19 and TRBJ2-2; no definite D call. The CDR3 loop spans 13 amino acids. Germline CDR1 is LNHDA and CDR2 is SQIVND (reference sequence). V lost 4 bases and J 3 bases, leaving 6 bases between the germline ends. CDR3 loop: CASSKRDTGELFF. The CDR3 region has the DNA TGTGCCAGTAGTAAACGAGACACCGGGGAGCTGTTTTTT.

The chain is built from TRBV28 and TRBJ1-1, with no clear D. Germline CDR1 reads MDHEN; CDR2 reads SYDVKM. CDR3 size: 11 residues. V gave up 3 bases and J gave up 9 bases, with 8 bases separating them. The CDR3 sequence is CASSLREKAFF. CDR3 bases: TGTGCCAGCAGTTTGAGGGAGAAAGCTTTCTTT.

The table lists this clone with a few counts. The chain carries TRBV28 and TRBJ2-2, with 11 bases matching TRBD2. In germline, CDR1 is MDHEN, CDR2 SYDVKM. This CDR3 has 16 residues. J gave up 5 bases and V 8 bases, and 10 bases lay outside the gene matches. CDR3: CASQTSGKMGTGELFF. CDR3 nucleotides: TGTGCCAGCCAGACTAGCGGGAAAATGGGGACCGGGGAGCTGTTTTTT. The whole variable domain, filled in from reference TRBV28 and TRBJ2-2, reads DVKVTQSSRYLVKRTGEKVFLECVQDMDHENMFWYRQDPGLGLRLIYFSYDVKMKEKGDIPEGYSVSREKKERFSLILESASTNQTSMYLCASQTSGKMGTGELFFGEGSRLTVL.

Here the CDR3 reads CASSTPGTLNTEAFF. As DNA, the CDR3 is TGTGCCAGTAGCACGCCCGGGACATTGAACACTGAAGCTTTCTTT. This chain joins TRBV19 and TRBJ1-1, with D possibly matching TRBD1 (6 bases). The V end was cut by 6 bases, the J end by 0 bases, with 14 bases between. Germline CDR1 is LNHDA and CDR2 is SQIVND (reference sequence). This CDR3 is 15 amino acids long.

This rearrangement joins TRBV6-5 to TRBJ1-1; D is ambiguous. V was clipped by 2 bases and J by 3 bases, with 13 bases between them. Germline CDR1 is MNHEY and CDR2 is SVGAGI. The CDR3 covers 15 residues. CDR3 DNA: TGTGCCAGCAGTTACCCATTGGAGGCGGACACTGAAGCTTTCTTT. Translating gives CASSYPLEADTEAFF.

Only one count was recorded for this clone. This rearrangement joins TRBV19 to TRBJ2-5; TRBD1 matches 11 bases. With V trimmed by 5 bases and J by 5 bases, 10 bases remained unmatched. CDR1 and CDR2 (germline): LNHDA, SQIVND (reference sequence). The CDR3 runs 16 residues. The CDR3 reads CASSFGTGGNLETQYF. The CDR3 DNA reads as TGTGCCAGTAGTTTCGGGACAGGGGGAAACTTGGAGACCCAGTACTTC.

The rearrangement uses TRBV15 and TRBJ2-1, with 8 bases identical to TRBD1. V was clipped by 0 bases and J by 6 bases; unmatched bases: 16. Germline V gene sequence: CDR1 LNHNV, CDR2 YYDKDF (reference sequence). The CDR3 spans 19 residues. CDR3 DNA: TGTGCCACCAGCAGAGATTCACCATTCGGACAGGGTAGAGGCAATGAGCAGTTCTTC. Translating gives CATSRDSPFGQGRGNEQFF.

V gene TRBV5-1 combines with J gene TRBJ2-1, with 7 bases fitting TRBD1. This CDR3 comprises 15 residues. CDR1 SGHRS and CDR2 YFSETQ come from the germline V gene. The trim removed 0 bases at V and 4 bases at J, leaving 4 bases unmatched. The CDR3, as DNA: TGCGCCAGCAGCTTGGCCCCGGGACAGTACAATGAGCAGTTCTTC. Protein sequence: CASSLAPGQYNEQFF.

V usage is TRBV5-1 and J usage is TRBJ2-5; 16 bases are a match to TRBD2. V dropped 3 bases and J dropped 3; count of bases not matched to a gene: 2. Germline assignment: CDR1 SGHRS and CDR2 YFSETQ. The CDR3 consists of 16 residues. CDR3 region: CASSSGLAGGEETQYF. CDR3 nucleotide sequence: TGCGCCAGCAGCTCGGGACTAGCGGGAGGGGAAGAGACCCAGTACTTC.

The rearrangement uses TRBV2 and TRBJ1-4; TRBD1 matches at 8 bases. The germline V gene encodes CDR1 SNHLY and CDR2 FYNNEI. After removal of 5 bases from V and 5 bases from J, the junction contained 7 bases not matched to a gene. This CDR3 region has 15 residues. CDR3 DNA sequence: TGTGCCAGCAGTATCGACAGGGGAGTAAATGAAAAACTGTTTTTT. This codes for CASSIDRGVNEKLFF.

This chain uses TRBV11-3 with TRBJ2-1; perhaps TRBD2 as D (7 bases). Germline V gene data show CDR1 as SGHNT and CDR2 as YENEEA. V dropped 5 bases and J dropped 8 bases, with 19 bases sitting between them. The CDR3 extends over 15 amino acids. In DNA form, the CDR3 reads TGTGCCAGCAGCCGGAGACGGGGGGCTGAAGATGAGCAGTTCTTC. This codes for CASSRRRGAEDEQFF.

The J gene is TRBJ2-2, the V gene TRBV19; D not resolved. The CDR3 has 16 residues. The V gene lost 1 base and the J gene lost 5 bases, with 14 bases spanning the gap. The germline CDR1 and CDR2 sequences are LNHDA and SQIVND (reference sequence). Here the CDR3 DNA reads TGTGCCAGTAGTATAGGCCGGTCGCCGTGGACCGGGGAGCTGTTTTTT. It yields the protein CASSIGRSPWTGELFF.

This clone was detected once. This chain connects TRBV28 to TRBJ2-7; no clear D gene. CDR1 is MDHEN, CDR2 SYDVKM, per germline. Trimming pared 6 bases from V and 4 bases from J, leaving 25 bases between. The CDR3 extends over 17 amino acids. CDR3 nucleotides: TGTGCCAGCAGCACCCGGCTCCTACAGCCAATAATGTACGAGCAGTACGTC. This encodes CASSTRLLQPIMYEQYV.

The chain joins TRBV9 to TRBJ1-1, with 7 positions matching TRBD1. The V and J ends lost 4 bases and 1 base, in that order; junction bases with no gene match: 4. Germline-derived CDR1 and CDR2 are SGDLS and YYNGEE. The CDR3 runs 14 residues. CDR3 sequence (DNA): TGTGCCAGCAGCTCCCGGACAGGGAACACTGAAGCTTTCTTT. Translated, it gives CASSSRTGNTEAFF.

The rearrangement links TRBV5-1 to TRBJ2-7; D is possibly TRBD2 (6 bases). V was shortened by 6 bases and J by 3 bases, with 10 bases between the two germline ends. Germline CDR1 reads SGHRS; CDR2 reads YFSETQ. This CDR3 is 12 amino acids long. The CDR3 coding sequence is TGCGCCAGCACCGGCGGGGACTACGAGCAGTACGTC. Protein: CASTGGDYEQYV.

This sequence joins TRBV15 and TRBJ2-5; possibly TRBD2 for D (7 bases). This CDR3 is 16 amino acids long. V lost 0 bases and J lost 1, with 12 bases in between. The germline CDR1 and CDR2 sequences are LNHNV and YYDKDF (reference sequence). In DNA, the CDR3 is TGTGCCACCAGCAGAGATAGGGGGGGCCCCCAAGAGACCCAGTACTTC. Its protein is CATSRDRGGPQETQYF.

The rearrangement joins TRBV6-1 to TRBJ2-7; D is unresolved. Germline V gives CDR1 MNHNS, CDR2 SASEGT. The CDR3 consists of 15 residues. The V gene lost 2 bases and the J gene lost 0 bases, with 11 bases spanning the gap. CDR3 in DNA: TGTGCCAGCAGTGAATCGGCAGGATCCTCCTACGAGCAGTACTTC. The encoded protein is CASSESAGSSYEQYF.

This chain uses TRBV4-2 with TRBJ2-5; D not certain. The CDR3 extends over 14 amino acids. Trimming took off 1 base at V and 5 bases at J, with 11 bases between the two ends. The germline CDR1 and CDR2 sequences are LGHNA and YNFKEQ. For the CDR3, the DNA is TGTGCCAGCAGCCAAGGTCAGCGCCCGGAGACCCAGTACTTC. The encoded protein is CASSQGQRPETQYF.

The gene calls are TRBV19 and TRBJ2-3, with 7 bases that match TRBD1. The junction had 1 base not matched to a gene; V was cut back by 2 bases and J by 2 bases. The CDR3 contains 14 residues. Germline-derived CDR1 and CDR2 are LNHDA and SQIVND (reference sequence). This CDR3 is CASSIKGATDTQYF. For the CDR3, the DNA is TGTGCCAGTAGTATAAAGGGGGCCACAGATACGCAGTATTTT.

For the CDR3, the DNA is TGTGCCAGCAGTGTGGGACAGCCAAACACCGGGGAGCTGTTTTTT. It codes for CASSVGQPNTGELFF. The chain employs TRBV2 and TRBJ2-2, with TRBD1 matching over 7 bases. V was clipped by 4 bases and J by 2 bases; unmatched bases: 4. Germline V gene lookup returns CDR1 SNHLY and CDR2 FYNNEI. There are 15 residues in the CDR3.